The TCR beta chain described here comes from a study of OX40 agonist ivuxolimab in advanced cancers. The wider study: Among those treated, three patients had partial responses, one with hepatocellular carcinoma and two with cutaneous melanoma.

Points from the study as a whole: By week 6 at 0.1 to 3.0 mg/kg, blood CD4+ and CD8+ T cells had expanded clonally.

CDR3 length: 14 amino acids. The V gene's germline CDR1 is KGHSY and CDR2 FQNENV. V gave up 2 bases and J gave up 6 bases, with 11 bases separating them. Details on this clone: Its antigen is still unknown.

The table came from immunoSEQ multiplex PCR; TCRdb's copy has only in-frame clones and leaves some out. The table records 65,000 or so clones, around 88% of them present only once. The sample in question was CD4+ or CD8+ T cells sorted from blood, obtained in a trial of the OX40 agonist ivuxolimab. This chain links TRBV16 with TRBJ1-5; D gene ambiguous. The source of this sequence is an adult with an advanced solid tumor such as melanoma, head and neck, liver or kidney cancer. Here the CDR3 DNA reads TGTGCCAGCAGCCAAGGTGCGCAGGTTCAGCCCCAGCATTTT. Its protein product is CASSQGAQVQPQHF.